This is a list of T cell receptor beta chains from one sample in a study of neoadjuvant anti-PD-1 for oral cavity cancer. This table comes from immunoSEQ multiplex PCR, and its TCRdb copy is limited to in-frame clones, with some not included. The table records 20,000 to 25,000 clones, 40% to 50% of them present only once. The specimen was tumor tissue, collected after nivolumab (anti-PD-1) treatment. The source is a person between 40 and 85 years old with oral cavity squamous cell carcinoma. Each CDR3 is given with its conserved first and last residue. Only some rows state a clone size, as once, few, many or a class for expanded clones.

V gene	clone size	CDR3 protein
TRBV7-2	few	CASSLGRNNQPQHF
TRBV11-2	NA	CASSSIRDTSGNTIYF
TRBV30	NA	CAWGAGGRRQETQYF
TRBV5-4	NA	CASSPGTSGGRITDTQYF
TRBV5-1	few	CASSGNRYYGYTF
TRBV2	once	CASKDGTYEQYF
TRBV11-3	NA	CASSQNRGHIQYF
TRBV7-2	NA	CASSLGYSNQPQHF
TRBV10-3	NA	CAIRKDSPNTEAFF
TRBV9	once	CASSVRLANTGELFF
TRBV6-1	many	CASTPSSGANVLTF
TRBV7-2	many	CASSLAGDSYGYTF
TRBV28	NA	CASSSRTGVNTEAFF
TRBV19	few	CASRDRGGETQYF
TRBV2	NA	CASSEALSTDTQYF
TRBV5-1	NA	CASSLTQGAPGYTF
TRBV14	NA	CASSQTLAGRGADTQYF
TRBV6-5	NA	CASSYSWGWDTGELFF
TRBV7-9	few	CASSPNRGRYSVNEQYF
TRBV29-1	few	CSVGFTDTEAFF
TRBV5-4	medium-sized	CASSLDSSGTDTQYF
TRBV5-1	NA	CASSLGTGTYEQYF
TRBV9	NA	CASSVRTANTGELFF